One and the same sample provided the 12 T cell receptor beta chains below, sequenced in a study of cytomegalovirus exposure and HLA in healthy donors. The PCR contained 60 Vbeta and 13 Jbeta primers. TCRdb's table, derived via immunoSEQ multiplex PCR, lists solely in-frame clones and lacks some. The sample records about 270,000 clones, more than 80% being singletons. Sequences were obtained from PBMCs. Receptors originate from a man between 40 and 49 years old in good health and CMV-seropositive.

This clone showed up just once. J is TRBJ2-1 and V is TRBV6-1; 7 bases match TRBD2. Germline V CDR1 and CDR2: MNHNS, SASEGT. With 2 bases clipped from V and 1 base from J, the junction kept 8 bases outside the gene matches. This CDR3 has 17 amino acids. The CDR3: CASSEIGSGPSYNEQFF. The CDR3 nucleotides are TGTGCCAGCAGTGAAATCGGTAGCGGGCCTTCCTACAATGAGCAGTTCTTC.

The chain has TRBV29-1 and TRBJ2-3, with D possibly being TRBD1 (5 bases). V lost 8 bases to trimming and J lost 7 bases, with 10 bases between them. The CDR3 extends over 10 amino acids. Germline V gene sequence: CDR1 SQVTM, CDR2 ANQGSEA. CDR3 sequence reads: CSTGDHTQYF. Here the CDR3 DNA reads TGCAGCACAGGAGACCATACGCAGTATTTT.

This clone appeared a few times. The V call is TRBV28, the J call TRBJ2-1, with TRBD2 matching 8 bases. CDR1 MDHEN and CDR2 SYDVKM come from the germline V gene. There are 14 residues in the CDR3. V trimming: 2 bases; J trimming: 5 bases; junction bases outside the gene matches: 2. The CDR3 spells CASSLTSGNNEQFF. The CDR3 region has the DNA TGTGCCAGCAGTTTAACTAGCGGTAACAATGAGCAGTTCTTC. The whole variable domain, remainder taken from reference TRBV28 and TRBJ2-1, is DVKVTQSSRYLVKRTGEKVFLECVQDMDHENMFWYRQDPGLGLRLIYFSYDVKMKEKGDIPEGYSVSREKKERFSLILESASTNQTSMYLCASSLTSGNNEQFFGPGTRLTVL.

This chain connects TRBV10-3 to TRBJ2-7; 14 bases agree with TRBD2. The J segment lost 5 bases and the V segment lost 0 bases, leaving 6 bases of the junction unmatched. CDR3 length: 17 residues. The germline gives CDR1 ENHRY, CDR2 SYGVKD. CDR3 protein: CAISESRLAGGLDEQYF. In DNA form, the CDR3 reads TGTGCCATCAGTGAGTCGCGACTAGCGGGAGGGCTTGACGAGCAGTACTTC.

This clone turned up a few times. V is TRBV6-6 and J is TRBJ2-5, with 8 bases fitting TRBD2. This CDR3 has 15 residues. The V and J ends lost 1 base and 4 bases, in that order; junction bases with no gene match: 5. CDR1 and CDR2 (germline): MNHNY, SVGAGI (reference sequence). CDR3 nucleotide sequence: TGTGCCAGCAGTTACTTCCGGGAGGGCCCAGAGACCCAGTACTTC. Residues: CASSYFREGPETQYF.

V gene TRBV10-3 combines with J gene TRBJ2-3, with 14 nucleotides matching TRBD2. This CDR3 spans 16 amino acids. Germline CDR1 reads ENHRY; CDR2 reads SYGVKD. After removal of 10 bases from V and 3 bases from J, the junction contained 9 bases not matched to a gene. CDR3 nucleotides: TGTGCCACGAAAGGGACTAGCGGGAGCCCTACAGATACGCAGTATTTT. Its protein product is CATKGTSGSPTDTQYF.

This chain joins TRBV27 and TRBJ2-1, with D unresolved. Germline-derived CDR1 and CDR2 are MNHEY and SMNVEV (reference sequence). The CDR3 consists of 13 residues. V lost 3 bases, J lost 2 bases, and 5 bases lay in between. CDR3 region: CASSFSTYNEQFF. The CDR3 DNA reads TGTGCCAGCAGTTTTTCCACCTACAATGAGCAGTTCTTC.

The rearrangement joins TRBV27 to TRBJ2-2; tentative D call: TRBD2 (6 bases). Germline CDR1 and CDR2: MNHEY and SMNVEV (reference sequence). The ends were cut back, 5 bases at V and 3 bases at J, with 13 bases in the middle. CDR3 length equals 15 residues. Written as DNA, the CDR3 is TGTGCCAGCAGTCCGGAGGGACTTCACACCGGGGAGCTGTTTTTT. This gives the protein CASSPEGLHTGELFF.

The chain is built from TRBV29-1 and TRBJ2-3, with 7 bases that match TRBD1. Trimming cost V 1 base and J 11 bases; bases outside gene matches: 6. Germline CDR1 SQVTM, CDR2 ANQGSEA. This CDR3 has 12 residues. The CDR3 sequence: CSVEATGTGQYF. The CDR3 nucleotides are TGCAGCGTTGAAGCGACAGGGACGGGGCAGTATTTT.

About this clone: A clone one base away is much larger, so this may be a read error. The gene calls are TRBV6-1 and TRBJ2-5; D not resolved. The tail of the sequence fits TRBJ2-7 better, so the J call may be wrong. From germline, CDR1 is MNHNS and CDR2 SASEGT. CDR3 length: 11 residues. The chain's CDR3 is CASSEHYEQYF. CDR3 coding DNA: TGTGCCAGCAGTGAACACTACGAGCAGTACTTC.

In this sample, this clone turned up once. The V gene is TRBV5-4, the J gene TRBJ2-1; tentative D call: TRBD1 (6 bases). The CDR3 totals 14 residues. CDR1 SGHNT and CDR2 YYREEE come from the germline V gene (reference sequence). Trimming took off 4 bases at V and 6 bases at J, with 14 bases between the two ends. CDR3 protein: CASSAEQGANEQFF. CDR3 DNA sequence: TGTGCCAGCAGCGCAGAACAGGGTGCCAATGAGCAGTTCTTC.

The CDR3, as DNA: TGTGCCAGCTCATCAAACCTAGGGGGAAATGGTCAGCCCCAGCATTTT. Translated, it gives CASSSNLGGNGQPQHF. The chain couples TRBV18 to TRBJ1-5; D possibly corresponds to TRBD1 (6 bases). The V end was cut by 5 bases, the J end by 6 bases, with 20 bases between. The CDR3 covers 16 residues. CDR1 and CDR2 from the germline V gene are KGHSH and LQKENI.